This is a list of T cell receptor beta chains from one sample in a study of regulatory T cells in long-lasting Graves disease. TCRdb reprocessed the multiplex PCR reads with MiXCR, giving one entry per CDR3 protein. The sample includes a few hundred thousand distinct CDR3 sequences, roughly 21% seen only once; the top ten take roughly 50%. This specimen consisted of peripheral blood mononuclear cells (PBMCs), obtained when the disease was refractory, from a patient treated with antithyroid drugs. These receptors came from a female donor with Graves disease. The CDR3 runs from the conserved cysteine through the conserved F or W. D genes are given only for firm matches. Some rows have no size entry. The others give once, few or many, or a class for an expanded clone.

d_call clone_size j_call v_call cdr3_aa cdr3_nt
TRBD2 . TRBJ2-3 TRBV20-1 CSASRLADLTDTQYF TGCAGTGCTAGTAGGCTAGCGGACCTCACAGATACGCAGTATTTT
TRBD1 few TRBJ1-2 TRBV19 CASSILGTDNYGYTF TGTGCCAGTAGTATTTTAGGGACAGATAACTATGGCTACACCTTC
. . TRBJ1-2 TRBV10-2 CASSESRGSGGYTF TGCGCCAGCAGTGAGTCCAGGGGCTCGGGTGGCTACACCTTC
. . TRBJ1-1 TRBV29-1 CSVAGKRPYTEAFF TGCAGCGTTGCCGGTAAGCGGCCATACACTGAAGCTTTCTTT
. . TRBJ1-3 TRBV15 CATSFDGSSGNTIYF TGTGCCACCTCCTTCGACGGGAGCTCTGGAAACACCATATATTTT
TRBD1 . TRBJ2-4 TRBV6-2/TRBV6-3 CASTPRQGRGAKNIQYF TGTGCCAGCACCCCCCGACAGGGGCGGGGAGCCAAAAACATTCAGTACTTC
TRBD1 many TRBJ2-5 TRBV7-2 CASSLGTGGTQYF TGTGCCAGCAGCTTAGGGACAGGGGGAACCCAGTACTTC
. few TRBJ2-4 TRBV7-8 CASSLASEALAKNIQYF TGTGCCAGCAGCTTAGCGTCCGAGGCACTAGCCAAAAACATTCAGTACTTC
TRBD1 few TRBJ1-4 TRBV20-1 CSAQDRGGEKLFF TGCAGTGCTCAAGACAGGGGCGGCGAAAAACTGTTTTTT
. . TRBJ2-7 TRBV7-2 CASSLGGITYEQYF TGTGCCAGCAGCTTAGGGGGAATCACCTACGAGCAGTACTTC
TRBD2 many TRBJ2-7 TRBV6-1 CASSPGLAVSYEQYF TGTGCCAGCAGTCCCGGACTAGCGGTCTCCTACGAGCAGTACTTC
TRBD1 once TRBJ2-2 TRBV20-1 CSARDRDRGDTGELFF TGCAGTGCTAGAGATCGGGACAGGGGAGACACCGGGGAGCTGTTTTTT
TRBD2 few TRBJ2-3 TRBV29-1 CSVDEREVEIDTQYF TGCAGCGTTGACGAGCGGGAGGTGGAGATAGATACGCAGTATTTT
. many TRBJ2-7 TRBV6-1 CASSRLPDGSYEQYF TGTGCCAGCAGTCGCTTACCTGACGGTTCCTACGAGCAGTACTTC
. many TRBJ2-2 TRBV7-2 CASSPHTGELFF TGTGCCAGCAGCCCGCACACCGGGGAGCTGTTTTTT
. . TRBJ1-3 TRBV7-6 CASSLGANVGNTIYF TGTGCCAGCAGCTTAGGGGCTAACGTTGGGAACACCATATATTTT
. few TRBJ2-4 TRBV19 CASSVTGYGLAKNIQYF TGTGCCAGTAGTGTCACAGGGTACGGACTAGCCAAAAACATTCAGTACTTC
. few TRBJ2-3 TRBV6-1 CASRTDDTDTQYF TGTGCCAGCAGGACGGACGACACAGATACGCAGTATTTT
TRBD1 few TRBJ2-1 TRBV5-1 CASSLGTGTTEQFF TGCGCCAGCAGCCTCGGGACAGGGACGACTGAGCAGTTCTTC
TRBD1 . TRBJ1-2 TRBV7-8 CASSAGQGRYGYTF TGTGCCAGCAGCGCCGGACAGGGCCGCTATGGCTACACCTTC